This T cell receptor beta chain was documented in a study of beta chain features in type 1 diabetes. Study in general: Healthy donors and patients had similar age, gender and cell yields. Study-wide points: Across all four CD4+ subsets, people with type 1 diabetes showed modestly shorter TCRB CDR3s. Patients' naive, central memory and regulatory TCRB repertoires appeared more alike than those of healthy donors. PCR might pick shorter templates more often, in the same way for patients and controls.

cDNA synthesis used the whole RNA isolate, giving expressed TCRB sequences. Assay: immunoSEQ multiplex PCR; the TCRdb copy retains only in-frame clones and omits some. Among under 300,000 clones, more than 11% were seen once, and the ten largest hold almost 0.02%. The V and J ends lost 4 bases and 2 bases, in that order; junction bases with no gene match: 3. The CDR3 totals 16 residues. Germline values: CDR1 LNHDA, CDR2 SQIVND (reference sequence). With regard to this clone: Its antigen remains unidentified.

This clonotype was obtained from a man in his thirties or forties with type 1 diabetes. This chain connects TRBV19 to TRBJ2-1; the match to TRBD2 covers 12 bases. The sample comprised naive CD4+ T cells from blood. The CDR3 sequence is CASSRTSGNPYNEQFF. Here the CDR3 DNA reads TGTGCCAGTAGTAGGACTAGCGGGAATCCCTACAATGAGCAGTTCTTC.